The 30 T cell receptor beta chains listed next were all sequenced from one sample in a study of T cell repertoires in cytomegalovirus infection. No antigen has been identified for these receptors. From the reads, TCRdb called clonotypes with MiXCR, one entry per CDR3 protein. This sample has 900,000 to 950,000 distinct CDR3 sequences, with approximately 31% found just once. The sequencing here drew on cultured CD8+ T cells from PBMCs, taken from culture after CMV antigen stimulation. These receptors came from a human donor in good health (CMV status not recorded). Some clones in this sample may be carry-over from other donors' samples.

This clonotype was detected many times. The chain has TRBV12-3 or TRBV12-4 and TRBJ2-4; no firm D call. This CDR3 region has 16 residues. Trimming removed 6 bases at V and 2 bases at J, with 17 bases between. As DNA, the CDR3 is TGTGCCAGCAGGCCCCGTTACGGGCCGACCAAAAACATTCAGTACTTC. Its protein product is CASRPRYGPTKNIQYF.

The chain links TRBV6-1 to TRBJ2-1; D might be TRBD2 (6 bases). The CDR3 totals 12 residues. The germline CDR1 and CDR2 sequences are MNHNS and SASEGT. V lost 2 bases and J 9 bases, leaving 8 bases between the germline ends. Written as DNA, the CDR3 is TGTGCCAGCAGTGAAAGGAGGGGTGAGCAGTTCTTC. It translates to CASSERRGEQFF.

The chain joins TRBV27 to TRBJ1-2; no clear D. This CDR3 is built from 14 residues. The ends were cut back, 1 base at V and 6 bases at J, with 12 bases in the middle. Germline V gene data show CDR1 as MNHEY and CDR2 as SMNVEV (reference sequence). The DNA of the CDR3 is TGTGCCAGCAGTTTATGGCCAAACGGGGATGGCTACACCTTC. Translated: CASSLWPNGDGYTF.

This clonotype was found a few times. As DNA, the CDR3 is TGTGCCAGCAGCAACCGGGAGTTCCAGCAGTACTTC. This encodes CASSNREFQQYF. The chain recombines TRBV7-9 with TRBJ2-7; D might be TRBD2 (6 bases). The V end was cut by 5 bases, the J end by 8 bases, with 13 bases between. The V gene's germline CDR1 is SEHNR and CDR2 FQNEAQ (reference sequence). The CDR3 length is 12 residues.

The CDR3 DNA is TGTGCCAGCAGCCCTCGGACAGGGATACGCACAGATACGCAGTATTTT. Amino acid sequence: CASSPRTGIRTDTQYF. The J gene is TRBJ2-3, the V gene TRBV11-2, with 8 bases aligning to TRBD1. Germline values: CDR1 SGHAT, CDR2 FQNNGV. Losses at the gene ends were 5 bases for V and 1 base for J; bases not matched to a gene: 8. The CDR3 spans 16 residues.

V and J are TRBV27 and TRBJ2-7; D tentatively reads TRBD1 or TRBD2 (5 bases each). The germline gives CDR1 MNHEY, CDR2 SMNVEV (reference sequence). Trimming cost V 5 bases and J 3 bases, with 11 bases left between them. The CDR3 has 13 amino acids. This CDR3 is CASSPGTNYEQYF. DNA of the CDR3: TGTGCCAGCAGTCCCGGGACCAACTACGAGCAGTACTTC.

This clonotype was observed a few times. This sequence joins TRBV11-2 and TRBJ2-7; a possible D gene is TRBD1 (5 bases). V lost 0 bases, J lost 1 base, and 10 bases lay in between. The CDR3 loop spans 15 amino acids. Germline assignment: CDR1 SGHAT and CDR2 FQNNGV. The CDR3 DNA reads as TGTGCCAGCAGCTTAGAGACAGTTGAATCCTACGAGCAGTACTTC. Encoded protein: CASSLETVESYEQYF.

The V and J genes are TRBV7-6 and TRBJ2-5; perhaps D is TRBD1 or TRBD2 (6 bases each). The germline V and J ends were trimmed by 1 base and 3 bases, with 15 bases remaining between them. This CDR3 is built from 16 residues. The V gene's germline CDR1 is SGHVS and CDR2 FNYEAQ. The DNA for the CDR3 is TGTGCCAGCAGCTTAGGAGACAGGCGGAGGGAAGAGACCCAGTACTTC. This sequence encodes CASSLGDRRREETQYF.

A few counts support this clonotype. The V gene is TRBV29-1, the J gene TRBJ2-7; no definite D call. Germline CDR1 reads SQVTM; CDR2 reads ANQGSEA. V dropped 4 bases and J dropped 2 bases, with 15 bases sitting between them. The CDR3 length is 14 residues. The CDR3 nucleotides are TGCAGCGTTGTTAGTCTAGGGATCCCCTACGAGCAGTACTTC. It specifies CSVVSLGIPYEQYF.

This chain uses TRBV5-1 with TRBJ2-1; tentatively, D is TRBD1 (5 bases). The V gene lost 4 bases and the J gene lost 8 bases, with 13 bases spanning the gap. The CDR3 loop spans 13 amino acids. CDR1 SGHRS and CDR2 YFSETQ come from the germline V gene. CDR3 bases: TGCGCCAGCAGCCCGGACAAACCCCATGAGCAGTTCTTC. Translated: CASSPDKPHEQFF.

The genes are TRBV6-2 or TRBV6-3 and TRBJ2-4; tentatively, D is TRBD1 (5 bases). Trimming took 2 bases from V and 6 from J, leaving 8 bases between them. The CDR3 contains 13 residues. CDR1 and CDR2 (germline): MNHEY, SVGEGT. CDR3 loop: CASSYNRLNIQYF. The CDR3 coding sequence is TGTGCCAGCAGTTACAACAGGCTAAACATTCAGTACTTC.

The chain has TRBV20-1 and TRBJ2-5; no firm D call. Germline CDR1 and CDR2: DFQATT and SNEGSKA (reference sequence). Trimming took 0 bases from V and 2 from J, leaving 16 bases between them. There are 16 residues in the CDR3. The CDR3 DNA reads TGCAGTGCTAGAGATCTAGGCGGAAGCGCACAAGAGACCCAGTACTTC. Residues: CSARDLGGSAQETQYF.

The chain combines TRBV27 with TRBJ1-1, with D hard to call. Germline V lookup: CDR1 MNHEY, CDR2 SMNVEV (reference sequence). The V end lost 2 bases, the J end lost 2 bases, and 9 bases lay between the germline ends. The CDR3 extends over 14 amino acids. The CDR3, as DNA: TGTGCCAGCAGTTTACGATGGGGTAACACTGAAGCTTTCTTT. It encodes CASSLRWGNTEAFF.

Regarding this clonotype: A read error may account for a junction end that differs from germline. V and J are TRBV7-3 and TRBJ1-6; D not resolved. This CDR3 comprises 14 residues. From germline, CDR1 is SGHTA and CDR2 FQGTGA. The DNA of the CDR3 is TGTGCCAGCAGCTTAGGGCAGAATAATTCACTCCTCCACTTT. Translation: CASSLGQNNSLLHF. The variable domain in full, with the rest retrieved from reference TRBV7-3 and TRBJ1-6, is GAGVSQTPSNKVTEKGKYVELRCDPISGHTALYWYRQSLGQGPEFLIYFQGTGAADDSGLPNDRFFAVRPEGSVSTLKIQRTERGDSAVYLCASSLGQNNSLLHFGNGTRLTVT.

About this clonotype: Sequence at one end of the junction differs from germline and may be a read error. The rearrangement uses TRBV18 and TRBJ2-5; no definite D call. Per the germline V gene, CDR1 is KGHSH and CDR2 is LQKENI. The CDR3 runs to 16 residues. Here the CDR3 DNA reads TGTGTCAGCTCACCAATTGACACCGACGGAAGGGAGACCCAGTACTTC. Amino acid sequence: CVSSPIDTDGRETQYF.

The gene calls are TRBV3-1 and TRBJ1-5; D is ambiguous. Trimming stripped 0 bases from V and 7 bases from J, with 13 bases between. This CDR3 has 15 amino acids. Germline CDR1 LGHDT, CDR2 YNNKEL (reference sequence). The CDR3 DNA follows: TGTGCCAGCAGCCAAGATCCCGGGGAGGGACAGCCCCAGCATTTT. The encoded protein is CASSQDPGEGQPQHF.

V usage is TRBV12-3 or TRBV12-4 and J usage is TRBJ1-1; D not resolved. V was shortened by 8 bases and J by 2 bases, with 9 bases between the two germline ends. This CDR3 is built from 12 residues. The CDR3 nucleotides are TGTGCCAGCGAAGGTGAAAACACTGAAGCTTTCTTT. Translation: CASEGENTEAFF.

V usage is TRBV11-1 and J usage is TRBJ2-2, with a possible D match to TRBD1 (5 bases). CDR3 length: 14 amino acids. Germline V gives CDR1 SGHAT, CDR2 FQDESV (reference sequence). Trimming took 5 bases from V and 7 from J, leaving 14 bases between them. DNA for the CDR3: TGTGCCAGCAGCACTCCAGGACATAGCGGGGAGCTGTTTTTT. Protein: CASSTPGHSGELFF.

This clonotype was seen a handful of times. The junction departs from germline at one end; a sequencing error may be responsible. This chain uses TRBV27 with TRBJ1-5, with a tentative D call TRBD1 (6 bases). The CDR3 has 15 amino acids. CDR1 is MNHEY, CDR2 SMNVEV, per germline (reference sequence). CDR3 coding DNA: TGTGCCAGCAGTCTATCTACAGGGACAAGTCAGCCCCAGCATTTT. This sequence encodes CASSLSTGTSQPQHF.

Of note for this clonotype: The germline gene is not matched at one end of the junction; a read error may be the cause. For the CDR3, the DNA is TGTGCCACCAGCAGAGAGATCGGGGGTGGTGAGCAGCTCTTC. It is translated as CATSREIGGGEQLF. This rearrangement joins TRBV15 to TRBJ2-1; a weak D match, TRBD2 (6 bases). The CDR3 loop spans 14 amino acids. Germline V gene data show CDR1 as LNHNV and CDR2 as YYDKDF (reference sequence).

This chain's CDR3 is CASSSGLAGNGELFF. In DNA, the CDR3 is TGTGCCAGCAGCTCCGGACTAGCGGGGAACGGGGAGCTGTTTTTT. This rearrangement joins TRBV5-4 to TRBJ2-2, with 12 positions matching TRBD2. The CDR3 is 15 amino acids. The germline V gene encodes CDR1 SGHNT and CDR2 YYREEE (reference sequence). With 3 bases clipped from V and 7 bases from J, the junction kept 4 bases outside the gene matches. Supplemented by reference TRBV5-4 and TRBJ2-2, the full variable domain reads ETGVTQSPTHLIKTRGQQVTLRCSSQSGHNTVSWYQQALGQGPQFIFQYYREEENGRGNFPPRFSGLQFPNYSSELNVNALELDDSALYLCASSSGLAGNGELFFGEGSRLTVL.

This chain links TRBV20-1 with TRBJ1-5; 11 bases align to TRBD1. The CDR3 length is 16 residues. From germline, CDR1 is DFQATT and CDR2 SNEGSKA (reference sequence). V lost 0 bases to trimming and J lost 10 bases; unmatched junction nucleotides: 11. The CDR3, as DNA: TGCAGTGCTAGAGACCGCGGACAGGGGGCGGGAGGACCCCAGCATTTT. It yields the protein CSARDRGQGAGGPQHF.

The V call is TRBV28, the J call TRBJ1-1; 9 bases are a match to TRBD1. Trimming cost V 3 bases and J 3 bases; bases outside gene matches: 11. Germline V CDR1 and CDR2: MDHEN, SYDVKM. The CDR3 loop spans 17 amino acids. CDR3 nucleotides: TGTGCCAGCAGTTTGGGGATTGATGGGACAGGGTACACTGAAGCTTTCTTT. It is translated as CASSLGIDGTGYTEAFF.

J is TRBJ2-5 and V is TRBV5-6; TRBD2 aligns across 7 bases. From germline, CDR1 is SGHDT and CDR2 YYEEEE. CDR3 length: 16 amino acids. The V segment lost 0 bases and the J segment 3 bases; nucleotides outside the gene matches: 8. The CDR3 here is CASSLAAWAGEETQYF. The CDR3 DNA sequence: TGTGCCAGCAGCTTGGCCGCGTGGGCGGGAGAAGAGACCCAGTACTTC.

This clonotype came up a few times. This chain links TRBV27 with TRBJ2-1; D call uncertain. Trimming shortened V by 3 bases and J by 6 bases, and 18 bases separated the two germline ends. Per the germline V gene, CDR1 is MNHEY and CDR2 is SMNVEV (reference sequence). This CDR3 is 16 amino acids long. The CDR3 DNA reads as TGTGCCAGCAGTTTCCCCGGGCGGACCGGCATCAATGAGCAGTTCTTC. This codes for CASSFPGRTGINEQFF.

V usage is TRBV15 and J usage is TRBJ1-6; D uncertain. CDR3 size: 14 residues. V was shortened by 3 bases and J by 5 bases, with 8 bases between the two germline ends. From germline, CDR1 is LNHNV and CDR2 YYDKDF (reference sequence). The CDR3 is CATSSRRDNSPLHF. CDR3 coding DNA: TGTGCCACCAGCAGTCGAAGGGATAATTCACCCCTCCACTTT.

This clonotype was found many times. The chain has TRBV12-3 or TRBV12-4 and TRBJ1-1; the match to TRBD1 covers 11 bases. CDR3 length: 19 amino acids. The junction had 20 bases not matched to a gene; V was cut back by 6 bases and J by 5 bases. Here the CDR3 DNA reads TGTGCCAGCAGCCCCCTCAGACTCAGCGGACAGGGGGCGCGAACTGAAGCTTTCTTT. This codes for CASSPLRLSGQGARTEAFF.

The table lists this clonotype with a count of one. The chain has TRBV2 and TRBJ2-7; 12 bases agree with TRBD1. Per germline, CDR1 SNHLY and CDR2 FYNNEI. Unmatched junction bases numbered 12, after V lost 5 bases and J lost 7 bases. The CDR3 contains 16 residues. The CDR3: CASSFNRDRGLEEQYV. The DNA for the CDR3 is TGTGCCAGCAGTTTTAACCGGGACAGGGGGCTAGAGGAGCAGTACGTC.

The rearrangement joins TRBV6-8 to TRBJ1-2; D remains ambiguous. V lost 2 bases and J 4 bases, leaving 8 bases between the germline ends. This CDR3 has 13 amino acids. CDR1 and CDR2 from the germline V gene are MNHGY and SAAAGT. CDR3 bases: TGTGCCAGCAGTTACACGGAGACCTATGGCTACACCTTC. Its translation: CASSYTETYGYTF.

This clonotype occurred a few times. The CDR3 DNA sequence: TGCGCCAGCAGCCAAGGGAGATACCCTTCTGAAGCTTTCTTT. Translating it yields CASSQGRYPSEAFF. The J gene is TRBJ1-1, the V gene TRBV4-1, with unresolved D. Per the germline V gene, CDR1 is MGHRA and CDR2 is YSYEKL. The V and J ends lost 1 base and 6 bases respectively, with 12 bases between them. The CDR3 is 14 residues long.